This T cell receptor beta chain was documented in a study of cytomegalovirus exposure and HLA in healthy donors. Study results and caveats: Among the sequence variants, a highly shared cluster was likely an artifact of sequencing. Apart from CMV serostatus, no immune exposure information was available. According to a later analysis, most TCR beta chains associated with CMV appeared HLA-restricted. Upon later analysis, HLA-associated TCR beta chains proved more clonally expanded than other, equally common chains.

Germline loops: CDR1 SQVTM, CDR2 ANQGSEA. V was clipped by 6 bases and J by 5 bases, with 20 bases between them. The length of the CDR3 is 14 residues. The PCR had 60 Vbeta and 13 Jbeta primers. This table comes from immunoSEQ multiplex PCR, and its TCRdb copy is limited to in-frame clones, with some not included. The sample includes fewer than 150,000 clones, approximately 74% of them seen just once. In regard to this clone: Its antigen is unknown.

This receptor was identified in a woman in her forties or fifties in good health and CMV-seropositive. The source material was PBMCs. The chain joins TRBV29-1 to TRBJ2-7; possible D gene TRBD2, 5 bases. CDR3 loop: CSVGRTERSDEQYF. The CDR3 DNA is TGCAGCGTGGGTCGGACCGAGCGTAGCGACGAGCAGTACTTC.